These 12 T cell receptor beta chains share one sample of origin, sequenced in a study of cytotoxic CD8 clonotypes in ibrutinib-treated CLL. Only in-frame clones appear in the TCRdb table, and some are missing; sequencing was by immunoSEQ multiplex PCR. The table records around 40,000 clones, roughly two thirds of them present only once. The specimen was PBMCs, collected at disease progression, from a patient treated with ibrutinib. All receptors derive from a human donor with chronic lymphocytic leukemia.

This chain uses TRBV25-1 with TRBJ2-7, with D unclear. V dropped 5 bases and J dropped 1 base, with 9 bases sitting between them. The germline V gene encodes CDR1 MGHDK and CDR2 SYGVNS. The CDR3 extends over 13 amino acids. The CDR3 sequence: CASSIHSSYEQYF. In nucleotides, the CDR3 is TGTGCCAGCAGTATCCACAGTTCCTACGAGCAGTACTTC.

Points on this clone: One junction end does not reproduce the germline sequence, and a read error may be involved. At the DNA level, this CDR3 is encoded by other sequences in the same sample as well. The chain has TRBV6-5 and TRBJ1-1; 8 nucleotides line up with TRBD1. CDR3 length equals 14 residues. Per germline, CDR1 MNHEY and CDR2 SVGAGI. The CDR3 reads CASSYDRGLTEAFF. CDR3 nucleotides: TGCGCCAGCAGTTACGACAGGGGATTGACTGAAGCTTTCTTT.

V gene TRBV19 combines with J gene TRBJ2-7, with D perhaps TRBD1 (5 bases). The CDR3 extends over 17 amino acids. V lost 2 bases, J lost 3 bases, and 20 bases lay in between. In germline, CDR1 is LNHDA, CDR2 SQIVND (reference sequence). CDR3 coding DNA: TGTGCCAGTAGTATATTCAGGACATCCGGCGTGGGCTACGAGCAGTACTTC. This sequence encodes CASSIFRTSGVGYEQYF.

This sequence joins TRBV7-9 and TRBJ2-3; D is perhaps TRBD2 (5 bases). The germline CDR1 and CDR2 sequences are SEHNR and FQNEAQ (reference sequence). The CDR3 covers 12 residues. The V end was cut by 4 bases, the J end by 6 bases, with 8 bases between. The chain's CDR3 is CASSWGDDTQYF. CDR3 bases: TGTGCCAGCAGCTGGGGAGACGATACGCAGTATTTT.

This clone was seen a few times. The rearrangement uses TRBV7-8 and TRBJ2-7; no firm D call. V gave up 4 bases and J gave up 3 bases, with 10 bases separating them. This CDR3 has 13 amino acids. Germline assignment: CDR1 SGHVS and CDR2 FQNEAQ. The CDR3 DNA sequence: TGTGCCAGCAGCTCTCGACACGACTACGAGCAGTACTTC. This translates into CASSSRHDYEQYF.

This clone has just a few counts. This rearrangement joins TRBV5-4 to TRBJ1-2; no definite D call. The CDR3 runs 14 residues. Germline V CDR1 and CDR2: SGHNT, YYREEE (reference sequence). V shed 1 base and J shed 4 bases, with 11 bases lying between them. CDR3 sequence: CASSLRGLGYGYTF. For the CDR3, the DNA is TGTGCCAGCAGCTTGCGAGGGTTGGGCTATGGCTACACCTTC. The variable domain in full, completed from reference TRBV5-4 and TRBJ1-2, reads ETGVTQSPTHLIKTRGQQVTLRCSSQSGHNTVSWYQQALGQGPQFIFQYYREEENGRGNFPPRFSGLQFPNYSSELNVNALELDDSALYLCASSLRGLGYGYTFGSGTRLTVV.

V is TRBV29-1 and J is TRBJ2-3; TRBD1 matches 10 bases. With V trimmed by 4 bases and J by 1 base, 11 bases remained unmatched. Germline V lookup: CDR1 SQVTM, CDR2 ANQGSEA. This CDR3 has 17 residues. The CDR3 bases are TGCAGCGTTGTTGCGGGACAGGGGTTTCCGGGCACAGATACGCAGTATTTT. Amino acids: CSVVAGQGFPGTDTQYF.

CDR3 amino acids: CASTPQGGELFF. DNA for the CDR3: TGTGCCAGCACCCCCCAGGGCGGGGAGCTGTTTTTT. V gene TRBV11-2 combines with J gene TRBJ2-2; weak D call: TRBD1 (5 bases). With 7 bases removed from V and 7 bases from J, the gap between germline ends came to 10 bases. This CDR3 has 12 amino acids. CDR1 is SGHAT and CDR2 is FQNNGV in the germline V gene.

The J gene is TRBJ2-1, the V gene TRBV19; the match to TRBD1 covers 7 bases. The CDR3 length is 15 residues. Germline V CDR1 and CDR2: LNHDA, SQIVND (reference sequence). Trimming at V came to 2 bases and at J to 8 bases, leaving 9 bases not matched to a gene. The CDR3 nucleotides are TGTGCCAGTAGTATATCCCAGGACAGGTTCTATGAGCAGTTCTTC. Its protein product is CASSISQDRFYEQFF.

The V and J genes are TRBV2 and TRBJ2-4; possibly TRBD1 for D (5 bases). CDR3 size: 17 residues. Germline CDR1 SNHLY, CDR2 FYNNEI. With 6 bases removed from V and 0 bases from J, the gap between germline ends came to 18 bases. CDR3 DNA: TGTGCCAGCAGACCCAGGGCGGACATAATAGCCAAAAACATTCAGTACTTC. Residues: CASRPRADIIAKNIQYF.

This chain connects TRBV19 to TRBJ1-1, with TRBD1 matching 10 bases. The CDR3 loop spans 18 amino acids. The V segment lost 1 base and the J segment 3 bases; nucleotides outside the gene matches: 11. CDR1 is LNHDA and CDR2 is SQIVND in the germline V gene (reference sequence). CDR3 in amino acids: CASSIGWTGGAGDTEAFF. CDR3 sequence (DNA): TGTGCCAGTAGTATAGGCTGGACAGGGGGTGCAGGGGACACTGAAGCTTTCTTT.

The chain carries TRBV7-6 and TRBJ2-5, with 8 bases matching TRBD1. The CDR3 is made up of 17 amino acids. From germline, CDR1 is SGHVS and CDR2 FNYEAQ. J gave up 5 bases and V 3 bases, and 14 bases lay outside the gene matches. CDR3 DNA: TGTGCCAGCAGCTTGGTACCGGGGCAGGGGGCACGGGAGACCCAGTACTTC. This codes for CASSLVPGQGARETQYF.